The 21 T cell receptor beta chains in this list originate from one sample, sequenced in a study of blood T cells in healthy people across ages. A second PCR, run for about 7 to 11 cycles, used a sample-barcoded 5' primer plus a J-beta primer mix. One entry per CDR3 protein results from TCRdb running MiXCR on the 5' RACE reads. The data hold 710,000 or so distinct CDR3 sequences, with 22% observed a single time. Sequenced: blood. The receptors originated from a man in his 70s in good health.

This chain links TRBV6-6 with TRBJ2-6; TRBD1 aligns across 7 bases. V lost 5 bases to trimming and J lost 1 base; unmatched junction nucleotides: 8. From germline, CDR1 is MNHNY and CDR2 SVGAGI (reference sequence). The CDR3 runs 17 residues. Here the CDR3 DNA reads TGTGCCAGCAGTAACAGGGGCCCCGCTTCTGGGGCCAACGTCCTGACTTTC. Translated: CASSNRGPASGANVLTF.

The J gene is TRBJ2-1, the V gene TRBV24-1; the match to TRBD1 covers 8 bases. Looked up from germline, CDR1 is KGHDR and CDR2 is SFDVKD. The CDR3 loop spans 17 amino acids. The V gene end was trimmed by 1 base and the J gene end by 1 base; junction bases not matched to a gene: 5. The CDR3 protein is CATSDFRTGSSYNEQFF. The CDR3, as DNA: TGTGCCACCAGTGATTTTCGGACAGGGTCATCCTACAATGAGCAGTTCTTC.

This clonotype was counted only a few times. The rearrangement links TRBV11-2 to TRBJ2-7; TRBD1 aligns across 8 bases. CDR3 length equals 14 residues. Germline CDR1 and CDR2: SGHAT and FQNNGV. With V trimmed by 4 bases and J by 5 bases, 7 bases remained unmatched. The CDR3 sequence: CASSSDRGYHEQYF. The CDR3 DNA reads TGTGCCAGCAGCTCCGACAGGGGTTACCACGAGCAGTACTTC.

V is TRBV5-1 and J is TRBJ2-3; 9 nucleotides align to TRBD1. Germline assignment: CDR1 SGHRS and CDR2 YFSETQ. Trimming took 7 bases from V and 0 from J; bases not matched to a gene: 3. This CDR3 comprises 14 residues. CDR3 protein: CASHTGGSTDTQYF. The CDR3 DNA sequence: TGCGCCAGCCATACAGGGGGCAGCACAGATACGCAGTATTTT.

The CDR3 protein is CASSIGRGQGRNEKLFF. The CDR3 DNA is TGTGCCAGTAGTATAGGGAGAGGACAGGGAAGGAATGAAAAACTGTTTTTT. The rearrangement links TRBV19 to TRBJ1-4; 8 nucleotides match TRBD1. Germline lookup yields CDR1 LNHDA and CDR2 SQIVND (reference sequence). The V segment lost 1 base and the J segment 5 bases; nucleotides outside the gene matches: 9. The CDR3 is 17 amino acids.

This clonotype was found a few times. The chain links TRBV25-1 to TRBJ2-1, with 9 bases that match TRBD2. CDR3 length: 15 amino acids. The J segment lost 2 bases and the V segment lost 6 bases, leaving 5 bases of the junction unmatched. Germline CDR1 is MGHDK and CDR2 is SYGVNS. CDR3: CASRDSGGTYNEQFF. The CDR3 DNA follows: TGTGCCAGCAGAGATAGCGGGGGCACCTACAATGAGCAGTTCTTC.

The genes are TRBV5-1 and TRBJ2-5; 9 bases agree with TRBD1. Trimming took 4 bases from V and 2 from J; bases not matched to a gene: 12. This CDR3 is built from 17 residues. Germline loops: CDR1 SGHRS, CDR2 YFSETQ. The CDR3 DNA sequence: TGCGCCAGCAGCCGACGGACAGGGGCTATCTTTCAAGAGACCCAGTACTTC. Amino acids: CASSRRTGAIFQETQYF.

The V gene is TRBV4-3, the J gene TRBJ2-7, with 8 bases that match TRBD1. The end of the DNA is better explained by TRBJ2-5, so the J call may be wrong. Germline V gives CDR1 LGHNA, CDR2 YSLEER. The CDR3 has 15 amino acids. Here the CDR3 reads CASSQGGQVQETQYF. CDR3 coding DNA: TGCGCCAGCAGCCAAGGGGGACAGGTCCAAGAGACCCAGTACTTC.

The V call is TRBV5-1, the J call TRBJ2-1; D gene unclear. Trimming cost V 0 bases and J 1 base, with 8 bases left between them. The CDR3 is 15 amino acids. The V gene's germline CDR1 is SGHRS and CDR2 YFSETQ. This chain's CDR3 is CASSLDAGSYNEQFF. The CDR3, as DNA: TGCGCCAGCAGCTTGGACGCCGGTTCCTACAATGAGCAGTTCTTC. The full variable domain, its missing parts supplied by reference TRBV5-1 and TRBJ2-1, is KAGVTQTPRYLIKTRGQQVTLSCSPISGHRSVSWYQQTPGQGLQFLFEYFSETQRNKGNFPGRFSGRQFSNSRSEMNVSTLELGDSALYLCASSLDAGSYNEQFFGPGTRLTVL.

V and J are TRBV5-1 and TRBJ1-4; no clear D gene. This CDR3 is built from 15 residues. Germline V gene sequence: CDR1 SGHRS, CDR2 YFSETQ. Trimming took 0 bases from V and 8 from J, leaving 14 bases between them. CDR3 loop: CASSLEAENWEKLFF. The CDR3 DNA follows: TGCGCCAGCAGCTTGGAGGCGGAGAATTGGGAAAAACTGTTTTTT. Together with reference TRBV5-1 and TRBJ1-4, the CDR3 gives the full variable domain: KAGVTQTPRYLIKTRGQQVTLSCSPISGHRSVSWYQQTPGQGLQFLFEYFSETQRNKGNFPGRFSGRQFSNSRSEMNVSTLELGDSALYLCASSLEAENWEKLFFGSGTQLSVL.

The genes are TRBV5-1 and TRBJ1-6; D call uncertain. CDR3 size: 16 residues. Trimming left V 0 bases short and J 6 bases short, with 13 bases between. CDR1 is SGHRS and CDR2 is YFSETQ in the germline V gene. The CDR3 loop reads CASSLDSLGVNSPLHF. The CDR3 DNA follows: TGCGCCAGCAGCTTGGATTCTTTGGGAGTTAATTCACCCCTCCACTTT.

V and J are TRBV20-1 and TRBJ2-7, with 9 positions matching TRBD1. The CDR3 has 13 amino acids. The V segment lost 6 bases and the J segment 3 bases; nucleotides outside the gene matches: 6. Germline-derived CDR1 and CDR2 are DFQATT and SNEGSKA (reference sequence). CDR3 DNA: TGCAGTGCCGCGACAGGGGGAGGCTACGAGCAGTACTTC. It codes for CSAATGGGYEQYF.

The CDR3 bases are TGTGCCAGCAGCCCTGCGGGGGCGGGGGTAATGGAGACCCAGTACTTC. Amino acid sequence: CASSPAGAGVMETQYF. The chain combines TRBV3-1 with TRBJ2-1; maybe TRBD2 (7 bases). The J call is doubtful: the DNA matches TRBJ2-5 better. The length of the CDR3 is 16 residues. Germline V CDR1 and CDR2: LGHDT, YNNKEL (reference sequence).

The chain couples TRBV5-1 to TRBJ1-4, with D hard to call. The V and J ends lost 2 bases and 0 bases respectively, with 8 bases between them. The length of the CDR3 is 15 residues. Germline V CDR1 and CDR2: SGHRS, YFSETQ. The CDR3 reads CASSFSEATNEKLFF. CDR3 nucleotides: TGCGCCAGCAGCTTTTCGGAGGCAACTAATGAAAAACTGTTTTTT.

The rearrangement joins TRBV2 to TRBJ1-2, with D possibly matching TRBD1 (6 bases). V shed 8 bases and J shed 8 bases, with 21 bases lying between them. CDR3 length equals 14 residues. Germline V gives CDR1 SNHLY, CDR2 FYNNEI. CDR3 coding DNA: TGTGCCAGCGGGGAACAGGGCCTCCTAGGAGGCTACACCTTC. Translating gives CASGEQGLLGGYTF.

The CDR3 loop reads CASEAWASGANVLTF. CDR3 in DNA: TGTGCCAGCGAAGCATGGGCCTCTGGGGCCAACGTCCTGACTTTC. The chain recombines TRBV6-2 or TRBV6-3 with TRBJ2-6; no firm D call. This CDR3 region has 15 residues. Trimming removed 8 bases at V and 0 bases at J, with 11 bases between. Per the germline V gene, CDR1 is MNHEY and CDR2 is SVGEGT.

This clonotype was found a few times. This rearrangement joins TRBV3-1 to TRBJ2-4; 8 bases map to TRBD2. V lost 5 bases, J lost 4 bases, and 4 bases stayed unmatched. The CDR3 has 14 residues. The germline gives CDR1 LGHDT, CDR2 YNNKEL (reference sequence). CDR3 loop: CASSELADKNIQYF. The CDR3 nucleotides are TGTGCCAGCAGCGAACTAGCGGATAAAAACATTCAGTACTTC.

This clonotype was seen a handful of times. V and J are TRBV3-1 and TRBJ2-1; 10 bases map to TRBD2. The CDR3 length is 16 residues. The J segment lost 6 bases and the V segment lost 5 bases, leaving 10 bases of the junction unmatched. Germline V gene lookup returns CDR1 LGHDT and CDR2 YNNKEL (reference sequence). The CDR3 sequence is CASSELGSGGANEQFF. For the CDR3, the DNA is TGTGCCAGCAGCGAACTGGGCAGCGGGGGGGCCAATGAGCAGTTCTTC.

This clonotype came up a few times. The CDR3 sequence: CASSKRDRNTEAFF. The DNA of the CDR3 is TGTGCCAGCAGCAAGAGGGATAGGAACACTGAAGCTTTCTTT. This sequence joins TRBV12-3 or TRBV12-4 and TRBJ1-1; D unclear. Trimming shortened V by 6 bases and J by 1 base, and 12 bases separated the two germline ends. CDR3 length: 14 amino acids.

The V call is TRBV2, the J call TRBJ1-2; maybe TRBD1 (6 bases). The CDR3 loop spans 13 amino acids. The V gene's germline CDR1 is SNHLY and CDR2 FYNNEI. V gave up 8 bases and J gave up 4 bases, with 14 bases separating them. The CDR3 DNA is TGTGCCAGCGACCTTACAGGGAGCTATGGCTACACCTTC. The encoded protein is CASDLTGSYGYTF.

A note on this clonotype: The junction does not match germline at one end; this may be a read error. This sequence joins TRBV5-1 and TRBJ1-5, with D hard to call. This CDR3 is built from 13 residues. The germline CDR1 and CDR2 sequences are SGHRS and YFSETQ. CDR3 DNA: TGCGCCAGCAGCTTTGGACCTGATCAGCCCCGGCATTTT. Protein product: CASSFGPDQPRHF.